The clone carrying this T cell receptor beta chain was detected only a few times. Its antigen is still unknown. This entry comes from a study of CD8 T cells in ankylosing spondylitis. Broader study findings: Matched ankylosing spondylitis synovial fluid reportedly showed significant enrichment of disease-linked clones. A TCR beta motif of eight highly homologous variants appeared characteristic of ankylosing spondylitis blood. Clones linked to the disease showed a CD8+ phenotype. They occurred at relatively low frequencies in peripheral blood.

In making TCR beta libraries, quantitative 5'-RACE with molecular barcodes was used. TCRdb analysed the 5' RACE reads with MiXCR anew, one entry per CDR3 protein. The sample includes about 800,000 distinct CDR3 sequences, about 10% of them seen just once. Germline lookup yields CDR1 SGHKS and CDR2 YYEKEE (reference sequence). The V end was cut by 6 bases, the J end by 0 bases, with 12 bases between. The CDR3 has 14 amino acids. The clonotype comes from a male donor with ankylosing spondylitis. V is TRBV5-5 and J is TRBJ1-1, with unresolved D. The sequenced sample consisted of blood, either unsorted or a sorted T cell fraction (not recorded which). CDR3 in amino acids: CASTPGPMNTEAFF. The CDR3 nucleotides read TGTGCCAGCACTCCGGGCCCTATGAACACTGAAGCTTTCTTT. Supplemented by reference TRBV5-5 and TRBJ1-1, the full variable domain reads DAGVTQSPTHLIKTRGQQVTLRCSPISGHKSVSWYQQVLGQGPQFIFQYYEKEERGRGNFPDRFSARQFPNYSSELNVNALLLGDSALYLCASTPGPMNTEAFFGQGTRLTVV.